Following are 27 T cell receptor beta chains from one sample sequenced in a study of STAT3 mutations in large granular lymphocyte leukemia. Antigens of these TCRs are unknown. Findings and limits, study-wide: In T-cell large granular lymphocyte leukemia, about half of patients showed multiple immunodominant subclonotypes.

Some clones are missing from TCRdb's copy, which holds only in-frame ones; the method was immunoSEQ multiplex PCR. The sample includes about 4,200 clones, roughly 82% seen only once; the top ten take 87%. Sequencing was performed on peripheral blood mononuclear cells. The receptors were gathered from a boy younger than 18 with T-cell large granular lymphocyte leukemia. Some clones in this sample may be carry-over from other donors' samples.

This rearrangement joins TRBV29-1 to TRBJ1-2; 7 nucleotides match TRBD1. The V segment lost 7 bases and the J segment 0 bases; nucleotides outside the gene matches: 5. Germline V gene lookup returns CDR1 SQVTM and CDR2 ANQGSEA. This CDR3 spans 13 amino acids. CDR3 DNA sequence: TGCAGCGCCGAGGACAGGTCTAACTATGGCTACACCTTC. It is translated as CSAEDRSNYGYTF.

The chain is built from TRBV7-9 and TRBJ1-1; 10 positions match TRBD1. CDR3 length equals 16 residues. Germline values: CDR1 SEHNR, CDR2 FQNEAQ (reference sequence). Trimming removed 1 base from V and 8 bases from J; junction bases left unmatched: 10. The CDR3 region is CASSLDSGQGEPEAFF. The CDR3 coding sequence is TGTGCCAGCAGCTTAGATTCAGGACAGGGGGAACCCGAAGCTTTCTTT.

This clone appeared once. The chain uses TRBV7-9 and TRBJ2-5, with no clear D. Germline lookup yields CDR1 SEHNR and CDR2 FQNEAQ (reference sequence). The CDR3 covers 12 residues. V lost 4 bases and J lost 7, with 10 bases in between. The CDR3 sequence: CASSSSDVTQYF. DNA of the CDR3: TGTGCCAGCAGCTCATCGGACGTGACCCAGTACTTC. Variable domain in full (rest from reference TRBV7-9 and TRBJ2-5): DTGVSQNPRHKITKRGQNVTFRCDPISEHNRLYWYRQTLGQGPEFLTYFQNEAQLEKSRLLSDRFSAERPKGSFSTLEIQRTEQGDSAMYLCASSSSDVTQYFGPGTRLLVL.

CDR3 amino acids: CASSPGRGSYEQYF. The DNA for the CDR3 is TGTGCCAGCTCACCAGGGAGAGGCTCCTACGAGCAGTACTTC. This chain joins TRBV18 and TRBJ2-7; perhaps TRBD2 as D (5 bases). The V gene's germline CDR1 is KGHSH and CDR2 LQKENI. The V and J ends lost 2 bases and 0 bases respectively, with 8 bases between them. This CDR3 has 14 amino acids.

This clone was observed a few times. This sequence joins TRBV10-2 and TRBJ1-2; D remains ambiguous. Trimming cost V 3 bases and J 2 bases, with 7 bases left between them. Per germline, CDR1 WSHSY and CDR2 SAAADI. This CDR3 is built from 13 residues. The CDR3 DNA reads TGCGCCAGCAGTGAATCAGAAAACTATGGCTACACCTTC. It specifies CASSESENYGYTF.

The genes are TRBV13 and TRBJ2-7; 7 bases align to TRBD2. Looked up from germline, CDR1 is PRHDT and CDR2 is FYEKMQ (reference sequence). Trimming cost V 5 bases and J 5 bases; bases outside gene matches: 9. The CDR3 covers 14 residues. The CDR3 loop is CASSTAGPLNEQYF. The CDR3 nucleotides are TGTGCCAGCAGCACAGCGGGGCCCCTAAACGAGCAGTACTTC. Looking up the rest from reference TRBV13 and TRBJ2-7 gives the full variable domain: AAGVIQSPRHLIKEKRETATLKCYPIPRHDTVYWYQQGPGQDPQFLISFYEKMQSDKGSIPDRFSAQQFSDYHSELNMSSLELGDSALYFCASSTAGPLNEQYFGPGTRLTVT.

The chain uses TRBV5-1 and TRBJ2-7; TRBD1 matches 8 bases. With V trimmed by 4 bases and J by 5 bases, 11 bases remained unmatched. The CDR3 is 15 amino acids. Germline loops: CDR1 SGHRS, CDR2 YFSETQ. CDR3 sequence (DNA): TGCGCCAGCAGCGACCGACCGGACAGGGCTCACGAGCAGTACTTC. It translates to CASSDRPDRAHEQYF.

V usage is TRBV13 and J usage is TRBJ2-7; D possibly uses TRBD1 or TRBD2 (5 bases each). This CDR3 has 14 residues. Trimming shortened V by 2 bases and J by 6 bases, and 14 bases separated the two germline ends. The V gene's germline CDR1 is PRHDT and CDR2 FYEKMQ (reference sequence). CDR3 sequence (DNA): TGTGCCAGCAGCTTAAGGGACGGAAGAGGCGAGCAGTACTTC. This translates into CASSLRDGRGEQYF.

The chain combines TRBV5-4 with TRBJ1-5; D might be TRBD1 (6 bases). In germline, CDR1 is SGHNT, CDR2 YYREEE (reference sequence). Trimming removed 2 bases at V and 6 bases at J, with 12 bases between. The CDR3 totals 14 residues. CDR3 nucleotides: TGTGCCAGCAGCTTCAGGGGAAGCGGTCAGCCCCAGCATTTT. Translating gives CASSFRGSGQPQHF.

In this sample, this clone turned up a few times. The chain uses TRBV4-2 and TRBJ2-7, with 8 bases fitting TRBD2. CDR1 LGHNA and CDR2 YNFKEQ come from the germline V gene. The CDR3 is made up of 14 amino acids. V lost 3 bases, J lost 2 bases, and 3 bases stayed unmatched. CDR3 sequence (DNA): TGTGCCAGCAGCCACTCAGCGGGGGCCTACGAGCAGTACTTC. Encoded protein: CASSHSAGAYEQYF.

The chain employs TRBV5-4 and TRBJ1-1; D is unclear. Trimming left V 1 base short and J 3 bases short, with 10 bases between. Germline CDR1 and CDR2: SGHNT and YYREEE (reference sequence). CDR3 length: 14 amino acids. CDR3 loop: CASSLKGSDTEAFF. The CDR3 coding sequence is TGTGCCAGCAGCTTGAAAGGGTCGGACACTGAAGCTTTCTTT.

Written as DNA, the CDR3 is TGTGCCAGCAGCAGAGGGACTAGCGGGGGATACGAGCAGTACTTC. This gives the protein CASSRGTSGGYEQYF. The V gene is TRBV5-4, the J gene TRBJ2-7; 14 bases map to TRBD2. The CDR3 length is 15 residues. The V segment lost 4 bases and the J segment 4 bases; nucleotides outside the gene matches: 4. Germline assignment: CDR1 SGHNT and CDR2 YYREEE (reference sequence).

The chain links TRBV7-8 to TRBJ2-7; maybe TRBD1 (6 bases). V was pared by 5 bases and J by 6 bases, with 17 bases between. CDR3 length: 14 amino acids. Germline CDR1 reads SGHVS; CDR2 reads FQNEAQ. The CDR3 here is CASSRRDTGSEQYF. CDR3 sequence (DNA): TGTGCCAGCAGCCGCCGGGACACCGGTTCCGAGCAGTACTTC.

The chain employs TRBV7-2 and TRBJ1-6; the D gene is possibly TRBD1 (5 bases). Germline CDR1 and CDR2: SGHTA and FQGNSA. This CDR3 is 14 amino acids long. Trimming left V 5 bases short and J 9 bases short, with 14 bases between. The CDR3 loop is CASSPSRVISPLHF. Written as DNA, the CDR3 is TGTGCCAGCAGCCCTAGCAGGGTAATTTCACCCCTCCACTTT.

This chain links TRBV27 with TRBJ1-2, with D unclear. Germline V gene sequence: CDR1 MNHEY, CDR2 SMNVEV (reference sequence). V shed 5 bases and J shed 4 bases, with 14 bases lying between them. The CDR3 is 14 amino acids. CDR3 residues: CASSALGVGYGYTF. For the CDR3, the DNA is TGTGCCAGCAGTGCCCTCGGGGTAGGCTATGGCTACACCTTC.

The V gene is TRBV29-1, the J gene TRBJ2-5, with 9 bases lining up with TRBD1. CDR1 is SQVTM and CDR2 is ANQGSEA in the germline V gene. There are 15 residues in the CDR3. V dropped 7 bases and J dropped 9; count of bases not matched to a gene: 18. The CDR3 nucleotides read TGCAGCGCTAGGGGCGGGACAGGGCAAGGGGCTGCCCAGTACTTC. Translated, it gives CSARGGTGQGAAQYF.

This chain joins TRBV30 and TRBJ1-2; no firm D call. This CDR3 has 12 amino acids. Looked up from germline, CDR1 is GTSNPN and CDR2 is SVGIG (reference sequence). Between the trimmed V and J ends, which lost 0 bases and 5 bases, there was a span of 7 bases. As DNA, the CDR3 is TGTGCCTGGAGTGTAGGGCAATATGGCTACACCTTC. It is translated as CAWSVGQYGYTF. The full variable domain, rest sourced from reference TRBV30 and TRBJ1-2, is SQTIHQWPATLVQPVGSPLSLECTVEGTSNPNLYWYRQAAGRGLQLLFYSVGIGQISSEVPQNLSASRPQDRQFILSSKKLLLSDSGFYLCAWSVGQYGYTFGSGTRLTVV.

Only one count was recorded for this clone. The chain links TRBV5-1 to TRBJ2-7; 12 bases map to TRBD2. This CDR3 contains 14 residues. V dropped 4 bases and J dropped 4; count of bases not matched to a gene: 3. CDR1 SGHRS and CDR2 YFSETQ come from the germline V gene. This CDR3 is CASSIGTSGYEQYF. The CDR3 region has the DNA TGCGCCAGCAGCATCGGGACTAGCGGGTACGAGCAGTACTTC.

The chain recombines TRBV5-4 with TRBJ1-4, with D possibly being TRBD1 (5 bases). V gave up 3 bases and J gave up 7 bases, with 13 bases separating them. Germline V gene sequence: CDR1 SGHNT, CDR2 YYREEE (reference sequence). This CDR3 region has 14 residues. The CDR3 loop is CASSSPREGEKLFF. The CDR3 DNA sequence: TGTGCCAGCAGCTCTCCCAGGGAAGGTGAAAAACTGTTTTTT. Variable domain in full (rest from reference TRBV5-4 and TRBJ1-4): ETGVTQSPTHLIKTRGQQVTLRCSSQSGHNTVSWYQQALGQGPQFIFQYYREEENGRGNFPPRFSGLQFPNYSSELNVNALELDDSALYLCASSSPREGEKLFFGSGTQLSVL.

This sequence joins TRBV5-5 and TRBJ1-1; D unclear. V lost 4 bases and J lost 6, with 10 bases in between. CDR1 SGHKS and CDR2 YYEKEE come from the germline V gene (reference sequence). There are 12 residues in the CDR3. CDR3 sequence: CASSLWDPEAFF. CDR3 sequence (DNA): TGTGCCAGCAGCCTTTGGGATCCTGAAGCTTTCTTT.

The rearrangement uses TRBV28 and TRBJ1-6; 7 nucleotides line up with TRBD1. The CDR3 has 14 amino acids. Germline values: CDR1 MDHEN, CDR2 SYDVKM. V trimming: 4 bases; J trimming: 8 bases; junction bases outside the gene matches: 5. The CDR3 loop is CASSSDREYSPLHF. The CDR3 region has the DNA TGTGCCAGCAGTTCCGACAGGGAGTATTCACCCCTCCACTTT. Full variable domain (outside the CDR3, taken from reference TRBV28 and TRBJ1-6): DVKVTQSSRYLVKRTGEKVFLECVQDMDHENMFWYRQDPGLGLRLIYFSYDVKMKEKGDIPEGYSVSREKKERFSLILESASTNQTSMYLCASSSDREYSPLHFGNGTRLTVT.

This clone was seen a handful of times. This rearrangement joins TRBV6-5 to TRBJ2-7; D gene ambiguous. V was cut by 4 bases and J by 1 base, with 8 bases left in between. Germline V gene sequence: CDR1 MNHEY, CDR2 SVGAGI. The CDR3 runs 13 residues. CDR3 sequence: CASSSSLSYEQYF. The DNA for the CDR3 is TGTGCCAGCAGTTCCTCTTTGTCCTACGAGCAGTACTTC.

The rearrangement links TRBV12-5 to TRBJ2-7; the D is unclear. The CDR3 consists of 15 residues. Germline CDR1 reads LGHNT; CDR2 reads FRNRAP. V lost 2 bases, J lost 4 bases, and 15 bases lay in between. This CDR3 is CASGLKVDKIYEQYF. The CDR3 nucleotides read TGTGCTAGTGGTTTGAAGGTCGACAAGATTTACGAGCAGTACTTC.

The chain carries TRBV5-1 and TRBJ2-1, with TRBD2 identical over 10 bases. In germline, CDR1 is SGHRS, CDR2 YFSETQ. After removal of 1 base from V and 4 bases from J, the junction contained 5 bases not matched to a gene. The CDR3 sequence is 16 residues long. The CDR3 coding sequence is TGCGCCAGCAGCTTGTTAGCGGGAGGCTTTTACAATGAGCAGTTCTTC. It translates to CASSLLAGGFYNEQFF.

The rearrangement links TRBV20-1 to TRBJ1-2; no reliable D call. Germline V gives CDR1 DFQATT, CDR2 SNEGSKA (reference sequence). Trimming shortened V by 5 bases and J by 2 bases, and 6 bases separated the two germline ends. This CDR3 comprises 11 residues. CDR3 DNA sequence: TGCAGTGCTCCCCACAACTATGGCTACACCTTC. Its translation: CSAPHNYGYTF.

The rearrangement uses TRBV29-1 and TRBJ2-5; tentative D call: TRBD1 (5 bases). Trimming took off 2 bases at V and 4 bases at J, with 5 bases between the two ends. Germline V gene sequence: CDR1 SQVTM, CDR2 ANQGSEA. CDR3 length: 11 amino acids. CDR3 residues: CSVEQGETQYF. The DNA for the CDR3 is TGCAGCGTTGAACAGGGAGAGACCCAGTACTTC.

The chain uses TRBV5-4 and TRBJ1-5; 8 nucleotides agree with TRBD1. This CDR3 is 15 amino acids long. Germline CDR1 is SGHNT and CDR2 is YYREEE (reference sequence). The junction had 11 bases not matched to a gene; V was cut back by 7 bases and J by 5 bases. The CDR3 sequence is CASGNGTGNYQPQHF. The DNA for the CDR3 is TGTGCCAGCGGCAACGGGACAGGCAATTATCAGCCCCAGCATTTT.